Presented here are 26 T cell receptor beta chains from one specimen sequenced in a study of a mutant IDH1 vaccine in newly diagnosed glioma. Their cognate antigens are unknown. TCRdb's table, derived via immunoSEQ multiplex PCR, lists solely in-frame clones and lacks some. The sample shows approximately 45,000 clones, around 89% of them seen only once. Time point: week 35, safety follow-up. In every dose of vaccine, 300 ug of mutant IDH1 20-mer peptide was given alongside topical imiquimod. The specimen was PBMCs, collected from a glioma patient whose treatment included an IDH1 peptide vaccine. These receptors originate from a woman between 40 and 55 years old with glioma.

The V gene is TRBV7-2, the J gene TRBJ1-2; weak D call: TRBD1 (5 bases). Trimming removed 4 bases from V and 0 bases from J, with 15 bases in between. This CDR3 is built from 16 residues. CDR1 SGHTA and CDR2 FQGNSA come from the germline V gene. DNA for the CDR3: TGTGCCAGCAGCTCACCCCCCCCGGGGCCTAACTATGGCTACACCTTC. Its protein is CASSSPPPGPNYGYTF. Full variable domain (rest looked up from reference TRBV7-2 and TRBJ1-2): GAGVSQSPSNKVTEKGKDVELRCDPISGHTALYWYRQSLGQGLEFLIYFQGNSAPDKSGLPSDRFSAERTGGSVSTLTIQRTQQEDSAVYLCASSSPPPGPNYGYTFGSGTRLTVV.

This chain links TRBV4-1 with TRBJ1-1; 7 nucleotides match TRBD1. The V gene's germline CDR1 is MGHRA and CDR2 YSYEKL. This CDR3 comprises 15 residues. Trimming removed 1 base from V and 1 base from J; junction bases left unmatched: 3. The CDR3: CASSQARDRNTEAFF. As DNA, the CDR3 is TGCGCCAGCAGCCAAGCCCGGGACAGGAACACTGAAGCTTTCTTT.

This clone was seen a handful of times. V is TRBV7-2 and J is TRBJ2-5; D possibly corresponds to TRBD1 (6 bases). The CDR3 contains 15 residues. CDR1 SGHTA and CDR2 FQGNSA come from the germline V gene. Trimming left V 6 bases short and J 1 base short, with 15 bases between. CDR3 nucleotides: TGTGCCAGCAGTTACGTCCGGACAGTCCAAGAGACCCAGTACTTC. The encoded protein is CASSYVRTVQETQYF.

This chain connects TRBV4-3 to TRBJ2-7; 9 nucleotides match TRBD1. The CDR3 has 13 residues. The germline CDR1 and CDR2 sequences are LGHNA and YSLEER. V shed 4 bases, J shed 3 bases, and the junction held 1 base outside the gene matches. CDR3 protein: CASSRTGDYEQYF. Written as DNA, the CDR3 is TGCGCCAGCAGCCGGACAGGGGACTACGAGCAGTACTTC.

In this sample, this clone turned up once. The chain combines TRBV5-1 with TRBJ2-3; 7 bases agree with TRBD1. The ends lost 4 bases at V and 3 bases at J; junction bases unmatched: 8. From germline, CDR1 is SGHRS and CDR2 YFSETQ. This CDR3 contains 15 residues. In DNA, the CDR3 is TGCGCCAGCAGCGGTCTTAGGGGGCAAACAGATACGCAGTATTTT. This codes for CASSGLRGQTDTQYF.

The J gene is TRBJ2-7, the V gene TRBV28; 7 positions agree with TRBD1. V gave up 6 bases and J gave up 0 bases; unmatched junction bases: 5. This CDR3 has 14 residues. CDR1 is MDHEN and CDR2 is SYDVKM in the germline V gene. CDR3 amino acids: CASSRGQASYEQYF. The CDR3 nucleotides read TGTGCCAGCAGCCGTGGACAGGCCTCCTACGAGCAGTACTTC.

This clone was picked up one time. V gene TRBV5-4 combines with J gene TRBJ2-5; 10 bases match TRBD2. Trimming at V came to 4 bases and at J to 3 bases, leaving 3 bases not matched to a gene. The CDR3 is 14 amino acids. CDR1 is SGHNT and CDR2 is YYREEE in the germline V gene (reference sequence). The CDR3 coding sequence is TGTGCCAGCAGCCGGAGCGGGGGGGAAGAGACCCAGTACTTC. It codes for CASSRSGGEETQYF. Full variable domain (rest looked up from reference TRBV5-4 and TRBJ2-5): ETGVTQSPTHLIKTRGQQVTLRCSSQSGHNTVSWYQQALGQGPQFIFQYYREEENGRGNFPPRFSGLQFPNYSSELNVNALELDDSALYLCASSRSGGEETQYFGPGTRLLVL.

The chain joins TRBV6-1 to TRBJ2-5; D possibly corresponds to TRBD1 (7 bases). Germline lookup yields CDR1 MNHNS and CDR2 SASEGT. The CDR3 sequence is 14 residues long. V dropped 11 bases and J dropped 5 bases, with 21 bases sitting between them. The CDR3, as DNA: TGTGCCGGCTCAGCAGGGGGGCTGGGGGAGACCCAGTACTTC. This sequence encodes CAGSAGGLGETQYF.

The V call is TRBV5-8, the J call TRBJ1-3, with a weak D call TRBD1 (5 bases). Deletions cut 2 bases from V and 2 bases from J, with 11 bases between. Germline V gene data show CDR1 as SGHTS and CDR2 as YDEGEE. This CDR3 comprises 15 residues. The CDR3 is CASSLGPGTGNTIYF. CDR3 bases: TGTGCCAGCAGCTTAGGCCCAGGGACTGGAAACACCATATATTTT. Looking up the rest from reference TRBV5-8 and TRBJ1-3 gives the full variable domain: EAGVTQSPTHLIKTRGQQATLRCSPISGHTSVYWYQQALGLGLQFLLWYDEGEERNRGNFPPRFSGRQFPNYSSELNVNALELEDSALYLCASSLGPGTGNTIYFGEGSWLTVV.

This rearrangement joins TRBV4-1 to TRBJ2-7; D gene ambiguous. This CDR3 is 15 amino acids long. The V end was cut by 3 bases, the J end by 2 bases, with 14 bases between. Looked up from germline, CDR1 is MGHRA and CDR2 is YSYEKL. The chain's CDR3 is CASSHRTVPPYEQYF. CDR3 coding DNA: TGCGCCAGCAGCCACCGAACAGTTCCCCCCTACGAGCAGTACTTC.

The chain is built from TRBV7-6 and TRBJ1-5; D is ambiguous. Trimming left V 5 bases short and J 1 base short, with 18 bases between. The CDR3 runs 17 residues. Germline CDR1 SGHVS, CDR2 FNYEAQ. The CDR3 DNA sequence: TGTGCCAGCAGCCCATCCCGGGGAGGGTGGAGCAATCAGCCCCAGCATTTT. Protein product: CASSPSRGGWSNQPQHF. The entire variable domain, with the rest obtained from reference TRBV7-6 and TRBJ1-5, is as follows: GAGVSQSPRYKVTKRGQDVALRCDPISGHVSLYWYRQALGQGPEFLTYFNYEAQQDKSGLPNDRFSAERPEGSISTLTIQRTEQRDSAMYRCASSPSRGGWSNQPQHFGDGTRLSIL.

J is TRBJ2-5 and V is TRBV4-3; 12 bases are shared with TRBD2. This CDR3 contains 17 residues. The junction had 4 bases not matched to a gene; V was cut back by 2 bases and J by 0 bases. Germline V gives CDR1 LGHNA, CDR2 YSLEER. The CDR3 is CASSQTLAGGYQETQYF. Written as DNA, the CDR3 is TGCGCCAGCAGCCAAACCCTAGCGGGGGGGTACCAAGAGACCCAGTACTTC.

V gene TRBV6-5 combines with J gene TRBJ2-1; 10 bases map to TRBD2. CDR3 length equals 13 residues. V shed 5 bases, J shed 9 bases, and the junction held 4 bases outside the gene matches. Germline CDR1 reads MNHEY; CDR2 reads SVGAGI. CDR3 sequence reads: CASSRTSGGEQFF. The CDR3 DNA follows: TGTGCCAGCAGTCGGACTAGCGGCGGTGAGCAGTTCTTC.

The gene calls are TRBV4-2 and TRBJ1-2; tentatively, D is TRBD1 (6 bases). V was cut by 0 bases and J by 5 bases, with 13 bases left in between. The CDR3 is 15 amino acids. Germline lookup yields CDR1 LGHNA and CDR2 YNFKEQ. The CDR3: CASSQDWGAGYGYTF. DNA for the CDR3: TGTGCCAGCAGCCAAGATTGGGGGGCAGGTTATGGCTACACCTTC.

This CDR3 reads CATSRVTSGRYEQYF. In DNA, the CDR3 is TGTGCCACCAGCAGAGTTACTAGCGGTAGGTACGAGCAGTACTTC. The chain carries TRBV15 and TRBJ2-7; TRBD2 aligns across 8 bases. The CDR3 is 15 amino acids. Germline V gene data show CDR1 as LNHNV and CDR2 as YYDKDF (reference sequence). Trimming removed 1 base from V and 4 bases from J; junction bases left unmatched: 6.

V and J are TRBV18 and TRBJ1-2; TRBD1 aligns across 7 bases. The CDR3 has 15 amino acids. CDR1 is KGHSH, CDR2 LQKENI, per germline. The V and J ends lost 3 bases and 4 bases, in that order; junction bases with no gene match: 8. Written as DNA, the CDR3 is TGTGCCAGCTCACCCACAGGGGATGCAGGCTATGGCTACACCTTC. Protein product: CASSPTGDAGYGYTF.

The genes are TRBV2 and TRBJ2-7, with 14 bases identical to TRBD2. The CDR3 runs to 15 residues. CDR1 is SNHLY and CDR2 is FYNNEI in the germline V gene. V shed 8 bases, J shed 5 bases, and the junction held 8 bases outside the gene matches. Here the CDR3 DNA reads TGTGCCAGCGACAGACTAGCGGGAGGGCCTAACGAGCAGTACTTC. This codes for CASDRLAGGPNEQYF.

The CDR3 is CASSLLDDPHQPQHF. CDR3 coding DNA: TGTGCCAGCAGCTTATTAGACGATCCCCATCAGCCCCAGCATTTT. The chain uses TRBV5-6 and TRBJ1-5; D gene ambiguous. CDR1 and CDR2 (germline): SGHDT, YYEEEE. This CDR3 region has 15 residues. V was pared by 2 bases and J by 5 bases, with 14 bases between.

The V call is TRBV28, the J call TRBJ2-2; D is unresolved. Looked up from germline, CDR1 is MDHEN and CDR2 is SYDVKM. This CDR3 has 12 amino acids. Trimming pared 8 bases from V and 4 bases from J, leaving 8 bases between. The CDR3 loop reads CASSVGTGELFF. For the CDR3, the DNA is TGTGCCAGCTCGGTCGGCACCGGGGAGCTGTTTTTT.

This chain links TRBV7-2 with TRBJ1-1; D unclear. This CDR3 has 13 amino acids. In germline, CDR1 is SGHTA, CDR2 FQGNSA. Trimming cost V 4 bases and J 4 bases, with 10 bases left between them. CDR3 in DNA: TGTGCCAGCAGCTCGCGAGTTGGCACTGAAGCTTTCTTT. Protein product: CASSSRVGTEAFF.

V gene TRBV13 combines with J gene TRBJ2-7; 9 positions match TRBD1. CDR1 is PRHDT and CDR2 is FYEKMQ in the germline V gene (reference sequence). Trimming removed 1 base from V and 0 bases from J; junction bases left unmatched: 4. The CDR3 is 16 amino acids. This CDR3 is CASSLVPGQGSYEQYF. CDR3 coding DNA: TGTGCCAGCAGCTTAGTCCCGGGACAGGGCTCCTACGAGCAGTACTTC.

The gene calls are TRBV6-6 and TRBJ2-7; weak D call: TRBD2 (5 bases). The germline CDR1 and CDR2 sequences are MNHNY and SVGAGI (reference sequence). This CDR3 has 16 residues. Trimming removed 0 bases from V and 7 bases from J, with 19 bases in between. The CDR3 loop is CASSYSPSRPLFEQYF. CDR3 nucleotides: TGTGCCAGCAGTTACTCGCCTAGCCGGCCGCTTTTTGAGCAGTACTTC.

The V call is TRBV7-6, the J call TRBJ2-5; D gene ambiguous. From germline, CDR1 is SGHVS and CDR2 FNYEAQ. This CDR3 is built from 14 residues. The V end was cut by 2 bases, the J end by 4 bases, with 11 bases between. CDR3 region: CASSLFEVTETQYF. DNA for the CDR3: TGTGCCAGCAGCTTATTTGAAGTAACAGAGACCCAGTACTTC.

The rearrangement links TRBV18 to TRBJ1-1; 9 bases are a match to TRBD1. The germline V gene encodes CDR1 KGHSH and CDR2 LQKENI. The V segment lost 2 bases and the J segment 8 bases; nucleotides outside the gene matches: 3. There are 13 residues in the CDR3. In DNA form, the CDR3 reads TGTGCCAGCTCACCAGCCGGGACAGGGGAAGCTTTCTTT. Protein: CASSPAGTGEAFF.

The rearrangement joins TRBV19 to TRBJ2-5; D is possibly TRBD1 (6 bases). V dropped 3 bases and J dropped 4 bases, with 18 bases sitting between them. CDR3 size: 16 residues. Germline-derived CDR1 and CDR2 are LNHDA and SQIVND (reference sequence). In DNA form, the CDR3 reads TGTGCCAGTAGTATTGGGGGCTCTGGCTTCGCAGAGACCCAGTACTTC. As protein: CASSIGGSGFAETQYF.

This clone was counted a single time. The genes are TRBV29-1 and TRBJ2-7; D call uncertain. Trimming removed 5 bases at V and 0 bases at J, with 20 bases between. The CDR3 runs to 16 residues. CDR1 and CDR2 from the germline V gene are SQVTM and ANQGSEA. The CDR3 DNA sequence: TGCAGCGTTCCGATTATAGGCGGAGAAGTCTCCTACGAGCAGTACTTC. Amino acid sequence: CSVPIIGGEVSYEQYF.